Reported below is one T cell receptor (beta chain). Antigen unknown. These data come from a study of identical twins. Each CDR3 protein is one row after TCRdb ran MiXCR on the 5' RACE reads. The sample has about 790,000 distinct CDR3 sequences; approximately 18% are singletons. Findings and limits, study-wide: Cord blood beta clonotypes that were abundant carried fewer insertions, and memory repertoires showed no such trend.

This CDR3 spans 15 amino acids. In germline, CDR1 is SEHNR, CDR2 FQNEAQ (reference sequence). V lost 5 bases and J 0 bases, leaving 12 bases between the germline ends. These same records also appear under a second study, on T cells expressing NK-cell markers. That report adds: Among a few donors, these clonotypes also ranked first in the CD3+CD56-NKG2C+ fraction.

This TCR was recovered from a woman between 18 and 30 years old in good health. The chain recombines TRBV7-9 with TRBJ2-3, with D maybe TRBD1 (6 bases). Material: PBMCs. The CDR3 DNA reads TGTGCCAGCAGCCGAGGGCAGGGGAGCACAGATACGCAGTATTTT. This sequence encodes CASSRGQGSTDTQYF.